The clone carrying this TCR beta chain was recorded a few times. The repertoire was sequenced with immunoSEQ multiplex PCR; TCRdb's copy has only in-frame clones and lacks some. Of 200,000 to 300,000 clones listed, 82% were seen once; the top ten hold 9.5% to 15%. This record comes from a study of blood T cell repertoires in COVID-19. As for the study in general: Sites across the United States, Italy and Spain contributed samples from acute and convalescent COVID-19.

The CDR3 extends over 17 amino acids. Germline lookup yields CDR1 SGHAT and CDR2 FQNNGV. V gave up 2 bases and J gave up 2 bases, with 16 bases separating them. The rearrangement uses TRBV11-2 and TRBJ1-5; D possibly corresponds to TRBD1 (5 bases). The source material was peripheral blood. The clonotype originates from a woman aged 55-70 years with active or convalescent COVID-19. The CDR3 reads CASSLKGRGRRNQPQHF. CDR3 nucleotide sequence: TGTGCCAGCAGCTTAAAGGGGAGGGGCCGCCGCAATCAGCCCCAGCATTTT.